Below are 11 T cell receptor beta chains sequenced from a single sample in a study of beta chain features in type 1 diabetes. Overall study results and limits: Researchers report that Type 1 diabetes patients had moderately but significantly shorter TCRB CDR3s across all four CD4+ subsets.

No antigen has been identified for these receptors. Expressed TCRB transcripts got sequenced, as all isolated RNA was reverse transcribed. Sequencing was performed with immunoSEQ multiplex PCR; in TCRdb, only in-frame clones are kept and a portion is missing. This sample has some 640,000 clones; over 12% occur once, and the top ten carry approximately 0.042%. Sequenced material: naive CD4+ T cells from blood. The receptor source for this set is a man aged 18 to 30 with type 1 diabetes.

For this clone: This specimen includes other DNA sequences encoding the same CDR3. This chain joins TRBV28 and TRBJ2-7; 7 positions match TRBD2. The CDR3 spans 14 residues. The J segment lost 0 bases and the V segment lost 3 bases, leaving 2 bases of the junction unmatched. CDR1 MDHEN and CDR2 SYDVKM come from the germline V gene. The CDR3: CASSFGGSSYEQYF. Here the CDR3 DNA reads TGTGCCAGCAGTTTTGGCGGGAGCTCCTACGAGCAGTACTTC.

The chain carries TRBV9 and TRBJ1-2; D is unresolved. The germline V and J ends were trimmed by 0 bases and 5 bases, with 5 bases remaining between them. Germline loops: CDR1 SGDLS, CDR2 YYNGEE. This CDR3 comprises 12 residues. The DNA for the CDR3 is TGTGCCAGCAGCGTAGACCTATATGGCTACACCTTC. Its translation is CASSVDLYGYTF.

In its sample, this clone was seen a few times. CDR3 amino acids: CACDRDRVYIEQFF. The CDR3, as DNA: TGTGCCTGTGACCGGGACAGGGTCTATATTGAGCAGTTCTTC. The genes are TRBV30 and TRBJ2-1; 9 bases are a match to TRBD1. The germline V gene encodes CDR1 GTSNPN and CDR2 SVGIG (reference sequence). CDR3 length equals 14 residues. With 6 bases clipped from V and 9 bases from J, the junction kept 12 bases outside the gene matches.

This clone has just a few counts. The chain is built from TRBV25-1 and TRBJ2-7, with TRBD1 as a possible D gene (6 bases). The CDR3 loop spans 16 amino acids. V was clipped by 0 bases and J by 3 bases, with 15 bases between them. Germline-derived CDR1 and CDR2 are MGHDK and SYGVNS. CDR3 nucleotide sequence: TGTGCCAGCAGTGAATACCCCCCGCAGGGGAGCTACGAGCAGTACTTC. Translating gives CASSEYPPQGSYEQYF.

The J gene is TRBJ1-2, the V gene TRBV5-1; D not certain. The CDR3 loop spans 14 amino acids. V dropped 3 bases and J dropped 7 bases, with 16 bases sitting between them. Germline lookup yields CDR1 SGHRS and CDR2 YFSETQ. The chain's CDR3 is CASSSEYPVGGYTF. The CDR3 nucleotides read TGCGCCAGCAGCTCGGAATATCCGGTGGGTGGCTACACCTTC.

The rearrangement joins TRBV30 to TRBJ1-2; 7 nucleotides agree with TRBD1. V was clipped by 6 bases and J by 4 bases; unmatched bases: 17. The CDR3 length is 16 residues. Germline V gives CDR1 GTSNPN, CDR2 SVGIG (reference sequence). Written as DNA, the CDR3 is TGTGCCTGCTACCTCGGAGGGACAGCGAGATTCTATGGCTACACCTTC. Translated, it gives CACYLGGTARFYGYTF. Variable domain in full (rest from reference TRBV30 and TRBJ1-2): SQTIHQWPATLVQPVGSPLSLECTVEGTSNPNLYWYRQAAGRGLQLLFYSVGIGQISSEVPQNLSASRPQDRQFILSSKKLLLSDSGFYLCACYLGGTARFYGYTFGSGTRLTVV.

This clone showed up just a few times. The chain recombines TRBV2 with TRBJ1-3; no reliable D call. In germline, CDR1 is SNHLY, CDR2 FYNNEI. The V end was cut by 2 bases, the J end by 3 bases, with 14 bases between. CDR3 size: 16 residues. The CDR3 DNA sequence: TGTGCCAGCAGTGAAATCGGCTCGAAAGGTGGAAACACCATATATTTT. Its protein product is CASSEIGSKGGNTIYF. Together with reference TRBV2 and TRBJ1-3, the CDR3 gives the full variable domain: EPEVTQTPSHQVTQMGQEVILRCVPISNHLYFYWYRQILGQKVEFLVSFYNNEISEKSEIFDDQFSVERPDGSNFTLKIRSTKLEDSAMYFCASSEIGSKGGNTIYFGEGSWLTVV.

The rearrangement uses TRBV7-9 and TRBJ1-2, with D unresolved. From germline, CDR1 is SEHNR and CDR2 FQNEAQ (reference sequence). This CDR3 comprises 12 residues. V was shortened by 8 bases and J by 5 bases, with 12 bases between the two germline ends. Written as DNA, the CDR3 is TGTGCCAGCTACCATGGTGTTTATGGCTACACCTTC. Translating it yields CASYHGVYGYTF.

The V gene is TRBV7-9, the J gene TRBJ2-1; D might be TRBD1 (5 bases). CDR1 and CDR2 (germline): SEHNR, FQNEAQ (reference sequence). Trimming removed 4 bases at V and 3 bases at J, with 7 bases between. The CDR3 covers 13 residues. Written as DNA, the CDR3 is TGTGCCAGCAGCTCGACAGTCTACAATGAGCAGTTCTTC. The encoded protein is CASSSTVYNEQFF.

Here the CDR3 DNA reads TGTGCCAGCAGCAAGGGCCTATCGTCCGATGAGCAGTTCTTC. Translation: CASSKGLSSDEQFF. The chain links TRBV7-9 to TRBJ2-1; no clear D. The ends were cut back, 5 bases at V and 8 bases at J, with 16 bases in the middle. This CDR3 spans 14 amino acids. Germline values: CDR1 SEHNR, CDR2 FQNEAQ (reference sequence). The complete variable domain, with remaining parts taken from reference TRBV7-9 and TRBJ2-1, reads DTGVSQNPRHKITKRGQNVTFRCDPISEHNRLYWYRQTLGQGPEFLTYFQNEAQLEKSRLLSDRFSAERPKGSFSTLEIQRTEQGDSAMYLCASSKGLSSDEQFFGPGTRLTVL.

This clone showed up just a few times. Here the CDR3 DNA reads TGTGCTAGTGGTTTAGGGGAAGGGGACACCGGGGAGCTGTTTTTT. Residues: CASGLGEGDTGELFF. This sequence joins TRBV12-5 and TRBJ2-2; D is perhaps TRBD1 (5 bases). In germline, CDR1 is LGHNT, CDR2 FRNRAP. The length of the CDR3 is 15 residues. V lost 3 bases to trimming and J lost 3 bases, with 11 bases between them.